The entry below gives a single T cell receptor beta chain sequence along with its context. The data belong to a study of response to subunit inactivated influenza vaccine. TCRdb re-analysed the RT-PCR reads in MiXCR, keeping a single row per CDR3 protein. Of 710,000 or so distinct CDR3 sequences in the sample, around 14% are singletons; the top ten hold around 10%. CDR3 length: 15 residues. V lost 6 bases to trimming and J lost 2 bases, with 17 bases between them. The germline V gene encodes CDR1 DFQATT and CDR2 SNEGSKA (reference sequence). This TCR derives from a man aged 50-60 years who received an inactivated influenza vaccine. The input for sequencing was PBMCs from blood, taken about 12 days after vaccination. The chain employs TRBV20-1 and TRBJ2-1; tentative D call: TRBD2 (6 bases). The CDR3 loop is CSAPVGGGPYNEQFF. The DNA for the CDR3 is TGCAGTGCCCCGGTGGGAGGCGGGCCCTACAATGAGCAGTTCTTC.